Below are 28 T cell receptor beta chains sequenced from a single sample in a study of CXCR3-negative and CXCR3-positive naive CD8 T cells. With UMI labels, 5' RACE was used to prepare the TRB cDNA libraries. TCRdb re-called the 5' RACE reads; every CDR3 protein appears as one record, without DNA. Recorded for this sample: 69,000 or so distinct CDR3 sequences. Sample: naive CXCR3- CD8+ T cells from blood. Subset here: CD45RO-CCR7+CD27+CD95- naive CD8+ T cells lacking CXCR3 (TNR3-). All receptors come from a human donor in good health. Some clones in this sample may be carry-over from other donors' samples.

The rearrangement links TRBV29-1 to TRBJ1-2. Germline assignment: CDR1 SQVTM and CDR2 ANQGSEA. The CDR3 consists of 15 residues. The CDR3 here is CSVEDLTYANYGYTF.

The chain has TRBV7-9 and TRBJ1-1. This CDR3 is 12 amino acids long. Germline values: CDR1 SEHNR, CDR2 FQNEAQ (reference sequence). CDR3: CASSLQEQEAFF.

V usage is TRBV7-2 and J usage is TRBJ2-2; TCRdb gives TRBD1 as the D gene, but with no DNA this cannot be confirmed. The CDR3 extends over 17 amino acids. Germline-derived CDR1 and CDR2 are SGHTA and FQGNSA. The CDR3 is CASSFPHRDTRTGELFF.

The chain links TRBV7-8 to TRBJ2-7; TCRdb's D gene call, TRBD1, goes unchecked for lack of DNA. The CDR3 has 14 residues. In germline, CDR1 is SGHVS, CDR2 FQNEAQ. The CDR3 here is CASSLPGQGYEQYF. The complete variable domain, with remaining parts taken from reference TRBV7-8 and TRBJ2-7, reads GAGVSQSPRYKVAKRGQDVALRCDPISGHVSLFWYQQALGQGPEFLTYFQNEAQLDKSGLPSDRFFAERPEGSVSTLKIQRTQQEDSAVYLCASSLPGQGYEQYFGPGTRLTVT.

J is TRBJ2-7 and V is TRBV4-3; TCRdb's assignment of TRBD2 cannot be checked, as there is no DNA. Germline V gene data show CDR1 as LGHNA and CDR2 as YSLEER. This CDR3 has 16 residues. CDR3 protein: CASSQDPTSGGYEQYF.

This chain uses TRBV12-3 or TRBV12-4 with TRBJ2-2; TCRdb's assignment of TRBD1 cannot be checked, as there is no DNA. The CDR3 loop spans 12 amino acids. CDR3: CASSRGGGELFF.

The chain couples TRBV7-7 to TRBJ2-5; TCRdb gives TRBD2 as the D gene, but with no DNA this cannot be confirmed. The CDR3 contains 15 residues. CDR1 and CDR2 (germline): SSHAT, FNYEAQ (reference sequence). The CDR3 loop is CASSSRLAQAETQYF.

This sequence joins TRBV27 and TRBJ2-1. The CDR3 is 16 residues long. Germline-derived CDR1 and CDR2 are MNHEY and SMNVEV (reference sequence). This CDR3 is CASSLSSGSSYNEQFF.

The V gene is TRBV29-1, the J gene TRBJ2-1; TCRdb's D call, TRBD2, is unchecked because there is no DNA. The CDR3 consists of 14 residues. Germline-derived CDR1 and CDR2 are SQVTM and ANQGSEA. The CDR3 reads CSGRLAGVMDEQFF.

J is TRBJ2-3 and V is TRBV20-1. This CDR3 region has 12 residues. The germline V gene has CDR1 DFQATT and CDR2 SNEGSKA (reference sequence). The CDR3: CSARDMTDTQYF.

The J gene is TRBJ1-1, the V gene TRBV28. Germline lookup yields CDR1 MDHEN and CDR2 SYDVKM. This CDR3 is 15 amino acids long. The CDR3: CASSPSGQKNTEAFF. Full variable domain (missing parts from reference TRBV28 and TRBJ1-1): DVKVTQSSRYLVKRTGEKVFLECVQDMDHENMFWYRQDPGLGLRLIYFSYDVKMKEKGDIPEGYSVSREKKERFSLILESASTNQTSMYLCASSPSGQKNTEAFFGQGTRLTVV.

The chain recombines TRBV7-3 with TRBJ2-3. The CDR3 runs to 13 residues. The germline V gene has CDR1 SGHTA and CDR2 FQGTGA. The CDR3 sequence: CASSITIADTQYF.

The chain couples TRBV14 to TRBJ1-1; there is no DNA to check the TCRdb D call of TRBD1. Germline V gene data show CDR1 as SGHDN and CDR2 as FVKESK. This CDR3 comprises 15 residues. CDR3 sequence: CASSRPPGANTEAFF.

J is TRBJ2-7 and V is TRBV14; no DNA is available, so the TRBD2 call from TCRdb remains unchecked. The CDR3 has 14 residues. Looked up from germline, CDR1 is SGHDN and CDR2 is FVKESK. The CDR3 is CASSQLRLAYEQYF.

The chain links TRBV7-9 to TRBJ2-7. The length of the CDR3 is 13 residues. CDR1 is SEHNR, CDR2 FQNEAQ, per germline (reference sequence). This chain's CDR3 is CASRGDNSYEQYF.

The chain carries TRBV7-9 and TRBJ2-7; the TRBD2 assignment by TCRdb is unverifiable without DNA. The length of the CDR3 is 12 residues. CDR1 and CDR2 from the germline V gene are SEHNR and FQNEAQ (reference sequence). The CDR3 is CASRSDGPEQYF. Full variable domain (rest looked up from reference TRBV7-9 and TRBJ2-7): DTGVSQNPRHKITKRGQNVTFRCDPISEHNRLYWYRQTLGQGPEFLTYFQNEAQLEKSRLLSDRFSAERPKGSFSTLEIQRTEQGDSAMYLCASRSDGPEQYFGPGTRLTVT.

V and J are TRBV13 and TRBJ2-1; the D call of TRBD1 rests on TCRdb alone, since no DNA is present to check it. Germline assignment: CDR1 PRHDT and CDR2 FYEKMQ (reference sequence). The CDR3 is 12 residues long. CDR3 region: CASSLGAGEQFF. Full variable domain (missing parts from reference TRBV13 and TRBJ2-1): AAGVIQSPRHLIKEKRETATLKCYPIPRHDTVYWYQQGPGQDPQFLISFYEKMQSDKGSIPDRFSAQQFSDYHSELNMSSLELGDSALYFCASSLGAGEQFFGPGTRLTVL.

J is TRBJ2-5 and V is TRBV29-1; TCRdb lists TRBD2, though no DNA is available to test this call. The length of the CDR3 is 13 residues. CDR1 SQVTM and CDR2 ANQGSEA come from the germline V gene. The CDR3 loop is CSGLSPNEETQYF.

This sequence joins TRBV4-2 and TRBJ2-3; with no DNA, the TCRdb D assignment of TRBD2 cannot be verified. The CDR3 has 15 amino acids. CDR1 and CDR2 (germline): LGHNA, YNFKEQ. The CDR3 is CASSQARGAVDTQYF.

The chain employs TRBV12-3 or TRBV12-4 and TRBJ1-3; TCRdb picks TRBD1, but there is no DNA to check that call. CDR3 length: 16 amino acids. The CDR3 sequence is CASSARDSLSGNTIYF.

The V and J genes are TRBV28 and TRBJ2-7; with no DNA, the TCRdb D assignment of TRBD1 cannot be verified. The CDR3 sequence is 14 residues long. Germline V gene sequence: CDR1 MDHEN, CDR2 SYDVKM. The chain's CDR3 is CASSPYGGGHEQYF.

The chain has TRBV3-1 and TRBJ2-1; TCRdb selects TRBD1, and the lack of DNA leaves this call unchecked. The length of the CDR3 is 15 residues. The germline gives CDR1 LGHDT, CDR2 YNNKEL (reference sequence). The CDR3 protein is CASSQGRGSLLEQFF.

This chain joins TRBV18 and TRBJ2-1; TCRdb selects TRBD1, and the lack of DNA leaves this call unchecked. This CDR3 comprises 16 residues. Germline CDR1 is KGHSH and CDR2 is LQKENI. This CDR3 reads CASSPPLGAPDNEQFF.

This chain joins TRBV5-4 and TRBJ1-2; TCRdb selects TRBD1, and the lack of DNA leaves this call unchecked. The germline V gene has CDR1 SGHNT and CDR2 YYREEE (reference sequence). The CDR3 is 12 residues long. The CDR3 here is CASSLRTGLSLF.

This chain joins TRBV28 and TRBJ2-1; the D call from TCRdb, TRBD1, cannot be confirmed without DNA. This CDR3 has 16 residues. CDR1 is MDHEN and CDR2 is SYDVKM in the germline V gene. The CDR3 loop reads CASSPRGPGGYNEQFF.

This chain uses TRBV7-9 with TRBJ2-7; the TRBD2 assignment by TCRdb is unverifiable without DNA. The CDR3 contains 15 residues. Germline loops: CDR1 SEHNR, CDR2 FQNEAQ (reference sequence). The CDR3 protein is CASSLDLAVVYEQYF.

This sequence joins TRBV5-5 and TRBJ2-1; absent DNA, TCRdb's TRBD1 call cannot be checked. The CDR3 covers 14 residues. Per germline, CDR1 SGHKS and CDR2 YYEKEE (reference sequence). This chain's CDR3 is CASSSRGTYNEQFF.

This clonotype is classed as medium-sized by frequency. The chain employs TRBV20-1 and TRBJ1-1; no DNA is available, so the TRBD1 call from TCRdb remains unchecked. CDR1 and CDR2 from the germline V gene are DFQATT and SNEGSKA (reference sequence). The CDR3 extends over 13 amino acids. The CDR3 loop is CSARPTGITEAFF.